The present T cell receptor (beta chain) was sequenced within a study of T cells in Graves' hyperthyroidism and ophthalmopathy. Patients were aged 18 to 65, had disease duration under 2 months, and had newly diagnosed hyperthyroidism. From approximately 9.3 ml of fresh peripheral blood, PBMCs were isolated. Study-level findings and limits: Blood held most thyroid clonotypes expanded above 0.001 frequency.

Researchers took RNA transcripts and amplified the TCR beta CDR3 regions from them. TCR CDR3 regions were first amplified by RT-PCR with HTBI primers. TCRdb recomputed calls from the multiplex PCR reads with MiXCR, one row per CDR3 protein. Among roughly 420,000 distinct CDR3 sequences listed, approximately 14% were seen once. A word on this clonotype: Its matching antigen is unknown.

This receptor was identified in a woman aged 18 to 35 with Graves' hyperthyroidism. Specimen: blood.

CDR3 protein: CASSLFLGGEQYF. DNA of the CDR3: TGCGCCAGCAGCTTGTTTCTGGGCGGCGAGCAGTACTTC. The chain joins TRBV5-1 to TRBJ2-7, with no clear D. The CDR3 loop spans 13 amino acids. CDR1 SGHRS and CDR2 YFSETQ come from the germline V gene. The V and J ends lost 1 base and 6 bases respectively, with 11 bases between them.